The 23 T cell receptor beta chains given below trace back to one sample, sequenced in a study of cytomegalovirus exposure and HLA in healthy donors. The PCR made use of 60 Vbeta and 13 Jbeta primers. Only in-frame clones appear in the TCRdb table, and some are missing; sequencing was by immunoSEQ multiplex PCR. The data contain hundreds of thousands of clones, over 70% of them singletons. The specimen was PBMCs. The receptors stem from a boy aged 2 to 10 in good health and CMV-seronegative.

This chain links TRBV2 with TRBJ2-5; D is undetermined. V lost 5 bases to trimming and J lost 3 bases, with 4 bases between them. CDR3 length equals 11 residues. CDR1 and CDR2 (germline): SNHLY, FYNNEI. CDR3 sequence reads: CASSLKETQYF. The DNA for the CDR3 is TGTGCCAGCAGTTTAAAAGAGACCCAGTACTTC.

The chain employs TRBV30 and TRBJ1-3, with D uncertain. In germline, CDR1 is GTSNPN, CDR2 SVGIG (reference sequence). The CDR3 extends over 13 amino acids. The germline V and J ends were trimmed by 3 bases and 4 bases, with 10 bases remaining between them. The CDR3 DNA follows: TGTGCCTGGAGAGACGGGGTCGGAAACACCATATATTTT. Amino acids: CAWRDGVGNTIYF. Drawing the rest from reference TRBV30 and TRBJ1-3, the complete variable domain is SQTIHQWPATLVQPVGSPLSLECTVEGTSNPNLYWYRQAAGRGLQLLFYSVGIGQISSEVPQNLSASRPQDRQFILSSKKLLLSDSGFYLCAWRDGVGNTIYFGEGSWLTVV.

This chain connects TRBV7-2 to TRBJ2-2, with 14 positions matching TRBD2. Germline-derived CDR1 and CDR2 are SGHTA and FQGNSA. With V trimmed by 4 bases and J by 0 bases, 7 bases remained unmatched. This CDR3 is built from 19 residues. CDR3 coding DNA: TGTGCCAGCAGCTCACCTTGGACTAGCGGGGGGTCGAACACCGGGGAGCTGTTTTTT. This sequence encodes CASSSPWTSGGSNTGELFF.

The V and J genes are TRBV18 and TRBJ1-1; the match to TRBD1 covers 7 bases. The CDR3 covers 15 residues. The V segment lost 3 bases and the J segment 4 bases; nucleotides outside the gene matches: 8. From germline, CDR1 is KGHSH and CDR2 LQKENI. In DNA form, the CDR3 reads TGTGCCAGCTCACCCGCCGGGACAGTAGGCACTGAAGCTTTCTTT. Translation gives CASSPAGTVGTEAFF. Variable domain in full (rest from reference TRBV18 and TRBJ1-1): NAGVMQNPRHLVRRRGQEARLRCSPMKGHSHVYWYRQLPEEGLKFMVYLQKENIIDESGMPKERFSAEFPKEGPSILRIQQVVRGDSAAYFCASSPAGTVGTEAFFGQGTRLTVV.

The chain uses TRBV29-1 and TRBJ2-7; no clear D. This CDR3 is 12 amino acids long. Trimming stripped 7 bases from V and 2 bases from J, with 12 bases between. CDR1 is SQVTM and CDR2 is ANQGSEA in the germline V gene. CDR3 DNA: TGCAGCGCGTTTACAGCCACCTACGAGCAGTACTTC. Protein product: CSAFTATYEQYF.

The chain links TRBV7-9 to TRBJ2-1; 9 bases align to TRBD2. V lost 2 bases and J lost 5; bases outside the gene matches: 13. Germline assignment: CDR1 SEHNR and CDR2 FQNEAQ (reference sequence). There are 18 residues in the CDR3. The CDR3 protein is CASSLKVRASGADNEQFF. The CDR3 DNA follows: TGTGCCAGCAGCTTAAAAGTTAGGGCTAGCGGGGCCGACAATGAGCAGTTCTTC.

The V and J genes are TRBV6-1 and TRBJ2-2, with a weak D call TRBD2 (6 bases). Per germline, CDR1 MNHNS and CDR2 SASEGT. This CDR3 is 19 amino acids long. The V end lost 3 bases, the J end lost 2 bases, and 22 bases lay between the germline ends. CDR3 sequence reads: CASSDFPGLLLRNTGELFF. CDR3 DNA: TGTGCCAGCAGTGACTTCCCGGGACTCCTTCTCAGAAACACCGGGGAGCTGTTTTTT.

V gene TRBV6-5 combines with J gene TRBJ1-6; D is ambiguous. The V gene's germline CDR1 is MNHEY and CDR2 SVGAGI. CDR3 length: 13 amino acids. V was pared by 6 bases and J by 7 bases, with 10 bases between. CDR3 DNA sequence: TGTGCCAGCAGCCGACCGGGGAATTCACCCCTCCACTTT. Translation gives CASSRPGNSPLHF.

This clone was recorded a few times. The J gene is TRBJ1-5, the V gene TRBV5-8; D is undetermined. The CDR3 runs 12 residues. The germline CDR1 and CDR2 sequences are SGHTS and YDEGEE. Trimming removed 5 bases from V and 4 bases from J, with 7 bases in between. The CDR3 DNA reads as TGTGCCAGCAGTCAACTGAATCAGCCCCAGCATTTT. This translates into CASSQLNQPQHF.

The CDR3 region is CASSNTYYEQYF. The CDR3, as DNA: TGTGCCAGCAGCAATACATACTACGAGCAGTACTTC. The chain links TRBV21-1 to TRBJ2-7; TRBD1 is the table's D call, not checked against the DNA. TRBV21-1 is a pseudogene. The CDR3 length is 12 residues.

The chain couples TRBV4-2 to TRBJ1-2, with D perhaps matching TRBD1 (6 bases). The CDR3 contains 13 residues. V was shortened by 0 bases and J by 6 bases, with 8 bases between the two germline ends. The germline gives CDR1 LGHNA, CDR2 YNFKEQ. CDR3 in DNA: TGTGCCAGCAGCCAAGAGGGGGCTGATGGCTACACCTTC. As protein: CASSQEGADGYTF.

The gene calls are TRBV9 and TRBJ2-1; 10 nucleotides align to TRBD2. This CDR3 is 16 amino acids long. Per the germline V gene, CDR1 is SGDLS and CDR2 is YYNGEE. J was trimmed by 4 bases and V by 5 bases; bases with no gene match: 9. In DNA, the CDR3 is TGTGCCAGCAGTTTCCGGGGGACTAGCGAGTACAATGAGCAGTTCTTC. This codes for CASSFRGTSEYNEQFF.

The chain is built from TRBV6-5 and TRBJ2-7; 9 bases match TRBD2. Germline CDR1 MNHEY, CDR2 SVGAGI. V lost 6 bases and J lost 2; bases outside the gene matches: 8. The CDR3 is 15 amino acids. The CDR3 DNA reads as TGTGCCAGCAGGCGGGGACTAGCCGAAACCTACGAGCAGTACTTC. Translated: CASRRGLAETYEQYF.

J is TRBJ1-5 and V is TRBV7-2; D is ambiguous. Trimming pared 3 bases from V and 3 bases from J, leaving 9 bases between. This CDR3 comprises 14 residues. The germline V gene has CDR1 SGHTA and CDR2 FQGNSA. CDR3 in amino acids: CASSLETYNQPQHF. The CDR3 nucleotides are TGTGCCAGCAGCTTGGAGACCTACAATCAGCCCCAGCATTTT. Full variable domain (remainder filled in from reference TRBV7-2 and TRBJ1-5): GAGVSQSPSNKVTEKGKDVELRCDPISGHTALYWYRQSLGQGLEFLIYFQGNSAPDKSGLPSDRFSAERTGGSVSTLTIQRTQQEDSAVYLCASSLETYNQPQHFGDGTRLSIL.

This clone was seen more than once but under ten times. This chain uses TRBV4-1 with TRBJ2-7, with D maybe TRBD2 (6 bases). Per germline, CDR1 MGHRA and CDR2 YSYEKL. V dropped 5 bases and J dropped 6 bases, with 20 bases sitting between them. The CDR3 is 15 amino acids. The CDR3 DNA reads TGCGCCAGCAGCTTCACCGGGACTTCAAGCGGCGAGCAGTACTTC. Residues: CASSFTGTSSGEQYF.

Here the CDR3 reads CSVGAGQGKSFF. CDR3 nucleotides: TGCAGCGTTGGCGCGGGACAGGGTAAATCTTTCTTT. V usage is TRBV29-1 and J usage is TRBJ1-1; TRBD1 aligns across 9 bases. This CDR3 spans 12 amino acids. Germline-derived CDR1 and CDR2 are SQVTM and ANQGSEA. V dropped 4 bases and J dropped 12; count of bases not matched to a gene: 9.

This clone was counted between two and nine times. The chain is built from TRBV5-4 and TRBJ2-1, with a possible D match to TRBD2 (6 bases). CDR3 length: 11 residues. Germline V gene sequence: CDR1 SGHNT, CDR2 YYREEE (reference sequence). V lost 3 bases, J lost 9 bases, and 7 bases lay in between. The CDR3 spells CASSWGGEQFF. In DNA, the CDR3 is TGTGCCAGCAGCTGGGGAGGTGAGCAGTTCTTC.

This chain joins TRBV7-9 and TRBJ1-2; D ambiguous. V gave up 3 bases and J gave up 4 bases, with 9 bases separating them. The CDR3 runs 13 residues. CDR1 is SEHNR and CDR2 is FQNEAQ in the germline V gene (reference sequence). CDR3 in amino acids: CASSFEGTYGYTF. In nucleotides, the CDR3 is TGTGCCAGCAGCTTTGAGGGCACCTATGGCTACACCTTC.

The gene calls are TRBV19 and TRBJ2-5; 11 bases match TRBD2. The CDR3 covers 16 residues. V was pared by 3 bases and J by 5 bases, with 8 bases of the junction left unmatched. CDR1 LNHDA and CDR2 SQIVND come from the germline V gene (reference sequence). The CDR3 protein is CASSIDTSGSWETQYF. CDR3 DNA sequence: TGTGCCAGTAGTATTGATACTAGCGGGAGTTGGGAGACCCAGTACTTC.

This chain joins TRBV2 and TRBJ1-2, with 7 positions matching TRBD1. CDR1 is SNHLY and CDR2 is FYNNEI in the germline V gene. The CDR3 extends over 12 amino acids. J gave up 5 bases and V 9 bases, and 6 bases lay outside the gene matches. CDR3: CARSGTVYGYTF. The CDR3 region has the DNA TGTGCCAGGTCCGGGACAGTTTATGGCTACACCTTC.

The chain is built from TRBV2 and TRBJ2-5, with 7 nucleotides matching TRBD2. Germline CDR1 and CDR2: SNHLY and FYNNEI. J gave up 5 bases and V 7 bases, and 10 bases lay outside the gene matches. This CDR3 has 14 amino acids. The CDR3 region has the DNA TGTGCCAGCACTGGGGGGGGAGGAGAGGAGACCCAGTACTTC. The encoded protein is CASTGGGGEETQYF. Full variable domain (remainder filled in from reference TRBV2 and TRBJ2-5): EPEVTQTPSHQVTQMGQEVILRCVPISNHLYFYWYRQILGQKVEFLVSFYNNEISEKSEIFDDQFSVERPDGSNFTLKIRSTKLEDSAMYFCASTGGGGEETQYFGPGTRLLVL.

This clone was seen only a few times. The V call is TRBV5-1, the J call TRBJ2-7; 10 nucleotides line up with TRBD1. Germline-derived CDR1 and CDR2 are SGHRS and YFSETQ. This CDR3 contains 15 residues. The junction had 6 bases not matched to a gene; V was cut back by 3 bases and J by 3 bases. CDR3 nucleotides: TGCGCCAGCAGCTCCTCCGGGACAGGGGTCTACGAGCAGTACTTC. Amino acid sequence: CASSSSGTGVYEQYF.

The rearrangement joins TRBV5-6 to TRBJ1-5; D may be TRBD1 (6 bases). Trimming cost V 6 bases and J 2 bases, with 15 bases left between them. The germline gives CDR1 SGHDT, CDR2 YYEEEE. The CDR3 has 15 amino acids. Here the CDR3 DNA reads TGTGCCAGCACCGAGGGGGGGGGCCGCAATCAGCCCCAGCATTTT. This sequence encodes CASTEGGGRNQPQHF.